A selection of T cell receptor beta chains follows, all from one sample in a study of T cell responses to AZD1222 COVID-19 vaccine. Sequenced by immunoSEQ multiplex PCR; TCRdb stores in-frame clones only, minus some. The table shows approximately 90,000 clones, with 85% to 90% occurring only once. The sequencing used peripheral blood, collected on day 0 of AZD1222 vaccination. Receptors were obtained from an adult in good health. Each CDR3 is given with its conserved first and last residue. Fields, in order: J gene, clone size, V gene, D gene, CDR3 DNA, CDR3 protein. D genes are given only for firm matches. Size tells how often a clone was seen (once, few, many) or the class of an expanded clone, and some rows leave it out.

J: TRBJ2-1
size: NA
V: TRBV6-5
D: NA
DNA: TGTGCCAGCAGTCCCATTGGGGGGAACAATGAGCAGTTCTTC
CDR3: CASSPIGGNNEQFF

J: TRBJ2-5
size: NA
V: TRBV7-9
D: TRBD1
DNA: TGTGCCAGCAGCCGACGACAGGGGAGGCAAGAGACCCAGTACTTC
CDR3: CASSRRQGRQETQYF

J: TRBJ1-4
size: NA
V: TRBV5-1
D: NA
DNA: TGCGCCAGCAGCTTGGACGGAGGCATCGAGCTTAATGAAAAACTGTTTTTT
CDR3: CASSLDGGIELNEKLFF

J: TRBJ1-5
size: once
V: TRBV7-2
D: NA
DNA: TGTGCCAGCAGCACAACCGGGACAATGGATCAGCCCCAGCATTTT
CDR3: CASSTTGTMDQPQHF

J: TRBJ2-1
size: NA
V: TRBV5-1
D: NA
DNA: TGCGCCAGCCGACCACCGGGACTCTCTACGAATGAGCAGTTCTTC
CDR3: CASRPPGLSTNEQFF

J: TRBJ2-7
size: NA
V: TRBV4-3
D: NA
DNA: TGCGCCAGCAGCCAAGGACTGGGGGGGCAATACGAGCAGTACTTC
CDR3: CASSQGLGGQYEQYF

J: TRBJ1-1
size: once
V: TRBV4-3
D: NA
DNA: TGCGCCAGCAGCCAATTCTCCCTAAACACTGAAGCTTTCTTT
CDR3: CASSQFSLNTEAFF

J: TRBJ1-5
size: NA
V: TRBV3-1/TRBV3-2
D: NA
DNA: TGTGCCAGCAGCTATAGCAATCAGCCCCAGCATTTT
CDR3: CASSYSNQPQHF

J: TRBJ1-2
size: few
V: TRBV18
D: NA
DNA: TGTGCCAGCTCACCACCGGGCGGAGGGGTGAACTATGGCTACACCTTC
CDR3: CASSPPGGGVNYGYTF

J: TRBJ1-2
size: NA
V: TRBV9
D: NA
DNA: TGTGCCGGCAGCGTAGGTCGTGGGCGGACTGAGGGGGACTATGGCTACACCTTC
CDR3: CAGSVGRGRTEGDYGYTF

J: TRBJ1-1
size: NA
V: TRBV9
D: NA
DNA: TGTGCCAGCAGCGTAGTTAAGGGCGGGGCTCTTGAAGCTTTCTTT
CDR3: CASSVVKGGALEAFF

J: TRBJ2-7
size: NA
V: TRBV10-3
D: TRBD1
DNA: TGTGCCGTTACCCGGGACAGTCGAATGGAGCAGTACTTC
CDR3: CAVTRDSRMEQYF

J: TRBJ1-2
size: NA
V: TRBV6-6
D: NA
DNA: TGTGCCAGCAGTCCGACCCCGACCCTGGAAATGGGCTATGGCTACACCTTC
CDR3: CASSPTPTLEMGYGYTF

J: TRBJ1-3
size: NA
V: TRBV29-1
D: TRBD1
DNA: TGCGGTTGCACCCAACCGGGACAGGGGCTCGCAAGCTCTGGAAACACCATATATTTT
CDR3: CGCTQPGQGLASSGNTIYF

J: TRBJ1-3
size: NA
V: TRBV14
D: NA
DNA: TGTGCCAGCAGCCCCGTCGGAAACACCATATATTTT
CDR3: CASSPVGNTIYF

J: TRBJ2-3
size: NA
V: TRBV19
D: NA
DNA: TGTGCCAGTAGTATGGGGCTCCCAGGCCCAGATACGCAGTATTTT
CDR3: CASSMGLPGPDTQYF

J: TRBJ2-7
size: NA
V: TRBV5-1
D: TRBD2
DNA: TGCGCCAGCAGCTTGGCCCCGGGACTAGCGGCCTACGAGCAGTACTTC
CDR3: CASSLAPGLAAYEQYF

J: TRBJ1-2
size: NA
V: TRBV6-5
D: NA
DNA: TGTGCCAGCAGGGGGGGCGGACGAAGAGGCTACACCTTC
CDR3: CASRGGGRRGYTF

J: TRBJ2-2
size: NA
V: TRBV18
D: TRBD2
DNA: TGTGCCAGCTCACCAGGACTAGCGGGCACCGGGGAGCTGTTTTTT
CDR3: CASSPGLAGTGELFF

J: TRBJ1-1
size: NA
V: TRBV9
D: NA
DNA: TGTGCCAGCAGCGTAGGTGCTGATAACACTGAAGCTTTCTTT
CDR3: CASSVGADNTEAFF

J: TRBJ2-7
size: NA
V: TRBV2
D: TRBD1
DNA: TGTGCCAGCAGTGAACCAGGGGGCTACGAGCAGTACTTC
CDR3: CASSEPGGYEQYF

J: TRBJ2-1
size: NA
V: TRBV19
D: TRBD2
DNA: TGTGCCAGTAGTATCTTAGCGGGGGGTTTGAATGAGCAGTTCTTC
CDR3: CASSILAGGLNEQFF

J: TRBJ2-1
size: NA
V: TRBV7-3
D: TRBD2
DNA: TGTGCCAGCAGCCTCCTTAGCGGGGGGGCCCATGAGCAGTTCTTC
CDR3: CASSLLSGGAHEQFF

J: TRBJ2-2
size: NA
V: TRBV11-2
D: TRBD1
DNA: TGTGCCAGCAGGACGTACAGGGGCCGCAACACCGGGGAGCTGTTTTTT
CDR3: CASRTYRGRNTGELFF

J: TRBJ1-3
size: NA
V: TRBV27
D: NA
DNA: TGTGCCAGCAGTTTGGGGGTTGGAAACACCATATATTTT
CDR3: CASSLGVGNTIYF

J: TRBJ1-2
size: NA
V: TRBV7-3
D: NA
DNA: TGTGCCAGCAGCGGGGGACATCGTAGTGGCTACACCTTC
CDR3: CASSGGHRSGYTF

J: TRBJ2-2
size: NA
V: TRBV3-1/TRBV3-2
D: NA
DNA: TGTGCCAGCAGCGGACAGACCGGGGAGCTGTTTTTT
CDR3: CASSGQTGELFF

J: TRBJ2-3
size: NA
V: TRBV9
D: NA
DNA: TGTGCCAGCAGCCCACTCGGTCAGACATACACAGATACGCAGTATTTT
CDR3: CASSPLGQTYTDTQYF

J: TRBJ2-2
size: NA
V: TRBV7-3
D: NA
DNA: TGTGCCAGCAGCTTAGGAGCAGCTAACACCGGGGAGCTGTTTTTT
CDR3: CASSLGAANTGELFF

J: TRBJ1-1
size: NA
V: TRBV12-3/TRBV12-4
D: NA
DNA: TGTGCCAGCAGTGCTGACTTAAACACTGAAGCTTTCTTT
CDR3: CASSADLNTEAFF

J: TRBJ1-2
size: NA
V: TRBV5-1
D: TRBD1
DNA: TGCGCCAGCAGCTTCACAGGGGAAGTCGGCTACACCTTC
CDR3: CASSFTGEVGYTF

J: TRBJ1-4
size: few
V: TRBV5-8
D: NA
DNA: TGTGCCAGCAGCTTGGAGACGAATGAAAAACTGTTTTTT
CDR3: CASSLETNEKLFF

J: TRBJ2-4
size: NA
V: TRBV23-1
D: NA
DNA: TGCGCCAGCAGTCGTTGGGGCGACATTCAGTACTTC
CDR3: CASSRWGDIQYF

J: TRBJ1-2
size: NA
V: TRBV3-1/TRBV3-2
D: NA
DNA: TGTGCCAGCAGCCAAGAATCCGTCTTTGGCTACACCTTC
CDR3: CASSQESVFGYTF

J: TRBJ1-6
size: NA
V: TRBV27
D: TRBD1
DNA: TGTGCCAGCGGAGGACAGGGGAATTCACCCCTCCACTTT
CDR3: CASGGQGNSPLHF

J: TRBJ1-1
size: NA
V: TRBV24-1
D: NA
DNA: TGTGCCACCAGTGATTGGACAGCTCACCGGGACACTGAAGCTTTCTTT
CDR3: CATSDWTAHRDTEAFF

J: TRBJ1-6
size: NA
V: TRBV9
D: NA
DNA: TGTGCCAGCAGCCCGAGATCGCCGGGGGATAATTCACCCCTCCACTTT
CDR3: CASSPRSPGDNSPLHF

J: TRBJ2-5
size: NA
V: TRBV5-1
D: NA
DNA: TGCGCCAGCAGCCTCTCGGAGACCCAGTACTTC
CDR3: CASSLSETQYF

J: TRBJ2-7
size: NA
V: TRBV24-1
D: TRBD1
DNA: TGTGCCACCTCCGATTCCAGGGGGTTTATGTACGAGCAGTACTTC
CDR3: CATSDSRGFMYEQYF

J: TRBJ1-2
size: NA
V: TRBV19
D: NA
DNA: TGTGCCAGTAGTGTCGGTTGGGGCTACACCTTC
CDR3: CASSVGWGYTF

J: TRBJ1-1
size: NA
V: TRBV28
D: NA
DNA: TGTGCCAGCAGTTCTCCCGGGGCCGCTGGACCCGAAGCTTTCTTT
CDR3: CASSSPGAAGPEAFF

J: TRBJ1-1
size: NA
V: TRBV11-2
D: NA
DNA: TGTGCCAGCAGCTTTGACCCCAGGTCGAACACTGAAGCTTTCTTT
CDR3: CASSFDPRSNTEAFF

J: TRBJ2-6
size: NA
V: TRBV7-6
D: NA
DNA: TGTGCCAGCAGCTCTGGGGCCAACGTCCTGACTTTC
CDR3: CASSSGANVLTF

J: TRBJ1-1
size: NA
V: TRBV7-9
D: NA
DNA: TGTGCCAGCAGCTTAGGATCCAGCACTGAAGCTTTCTTT
CDR3: CASSLGSSTEAFF

J: TRBJ1-1
size: NA
V: TRBV6-2/TRBV6-3
D: NA
DNA: TGTGCCAGCAGTCCCTCTATGAACACTGAAGCTTTCTTT
CDR3: CASSPSMNTEAFF

J: TRBJ1-5
size: few
V: TRBV6-2/TRBV6-3
D: NA
DNA: TGTGCCAGCAGTCCCCGGGGGGGAGATTTGCGCCAGCCCCAGCATTTT
CDR3: CASSPRGGDLRQPQHF

J: TRBJ2-7
size: NA
V: TRBV29-1
D: TRBD1
DNA: TGCAGCGTTGAGGAACGACAGGGGGAGAGGACCTACGAGCAGTACTTC
CDR3: CSVEERQGERTYEQYF

J: TRBJ2-1
size: NA
V: TRBV6-5
D: NA
DNA: TGTGCCAGCAGTTCGGACGGGGTCTACAATGAGCAGTTCTTC
CDR3: CASSSDGVYNEQFF

J: TRBJ1-3
size: NA
V: TRBV20-1
D: NA
DNA: TGCAGTACAATCGAAGGGGGCACCATATATTTT
CDR3: CSTIEGGTIYF

J: TRBJ1-3
size: NA
V: TRBV29-1
D: TRBD1
DNA: TGCAGCGTCCTTGGACAGGCGCGAAACACCATATATTTT
CDR3: CSVLGQARNTIYF

J: TRBJ2-7
size: NA
V: TRBV29-1
D: NA
DNA: TGCAGCGTTGAGGCAGGGGGGGCCTACGAGCAGTACTTC
CDR3: CSVEAGGAYEQYF

J: TRBJ2-7
size: few
V: TRBV19
D: NA
DNA: TGTGCCAGTAGCCCCGGATCTGGGCTCAACTACGTGGAGCAGTACTTC
CDR3: CASSPGSGLNYVEQYF

J: TRBJ1-6
size: NA
V: TRBV18
D: NA
DNA: TGTGCCAGCTCACCAGACCCAAACCCTATAGGTTCACCCCTCCACTTT
CDR3: CASSPDPNPIGSPLHF

J: TRBJ1-4
size: once
V: TRBV7-9
D: TRBD1
DNA: TGTGCCACCCCCCAGGGGGCTAATGAAAAACTGTTTTTT
CDR3: CATPQGANEKLFF

J: TRBJ2-5
size: NA
V: TRBV9
D: NA
DNA: TGTGCCAGCAGCGCGCGGACAGCACAAGAGACCCAGTACTTC
CDR3: CASSARTAQETQYF

J: TRBJ1-2
size: NA
V: TRBV4-3
D: NA
DNA: TGCGCCAGCAGCCCTTGGACAGCCGAAATGGGAGGCTACACCTTC
CDR3: CASSPWTAEMGGYTF

J: TRBJ1-4
size: NA
V: TRBV10-1
D: NA
DNA: TGCGCCAGCAAAGAAGCCAGGGGTTATGCAACTAATGAAAAACTGTTTTTT
CDR3: CASKEARGYATNEKLFF